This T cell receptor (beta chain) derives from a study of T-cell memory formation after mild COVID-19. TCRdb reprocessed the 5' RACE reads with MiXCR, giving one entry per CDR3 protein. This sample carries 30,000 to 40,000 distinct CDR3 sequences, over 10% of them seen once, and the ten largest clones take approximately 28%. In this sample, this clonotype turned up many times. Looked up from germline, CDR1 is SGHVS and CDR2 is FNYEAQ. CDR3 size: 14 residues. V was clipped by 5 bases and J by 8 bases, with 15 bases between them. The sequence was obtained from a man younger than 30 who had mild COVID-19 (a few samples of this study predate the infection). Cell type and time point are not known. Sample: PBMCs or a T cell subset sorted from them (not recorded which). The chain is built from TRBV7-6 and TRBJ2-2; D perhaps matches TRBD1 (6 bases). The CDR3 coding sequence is TGTGCCAGCAGCGGGTACAGGGCGTCGGGGGAGCTGTTTTTT. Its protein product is CASSGYRASGELFF.